This TCR beta chain was recorded in a study of blood T cell repertoires in COVID-19. Across the study: COVID-19 samples collected from the United States, Italy and Spain covered acute and convalescent phases. Sources were T cells, B-cell-depleted T cells, or PBMCs; the material itself was cDNA or gDNA.

Per the authors' pipeline: From reference gene primer amplification, estimates of nucleated cell counts were derived. TCRdb's table, derived via immunoSEQ multiplex PCR, lists solely in-frame clones and lacks some. The V and J calls and clone size were taken over from that table, and D and trimming were inferred from the DNA. The sample contains roughly 500,000 clones, roughly 87% of which appear only once. CDR1 and CDR2 (germline): KGHSH, LQKENI. The length of the CDR3 is 13 residues. V gave up 4 bases and J gave up 0 bases, with 7 bases separating them. The TCR was taken from a young man with COVID-19, enrolled during active disease. The sequenced sample was peripheral blood. The rearrangement joins TRBV18 to TRBJ2-7; D is perhaps TRBD2 (6 bases). CDR3 sequence: CASSRGDSYEQYF. The CDR3 DNA is TGTGCCAGCTCACGGGGGGACTCCTACGAGCAGTACTTC.